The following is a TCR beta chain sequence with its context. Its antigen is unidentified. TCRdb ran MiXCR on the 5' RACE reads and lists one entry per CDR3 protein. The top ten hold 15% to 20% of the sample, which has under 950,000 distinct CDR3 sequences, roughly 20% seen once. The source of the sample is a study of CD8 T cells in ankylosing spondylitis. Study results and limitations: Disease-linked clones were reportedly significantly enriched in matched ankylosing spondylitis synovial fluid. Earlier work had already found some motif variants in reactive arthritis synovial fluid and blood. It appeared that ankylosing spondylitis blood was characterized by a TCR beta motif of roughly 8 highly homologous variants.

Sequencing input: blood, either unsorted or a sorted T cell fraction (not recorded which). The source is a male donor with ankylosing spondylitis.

DNA of the CDR3: TGCGCCAGCAGCCAAAGACTAGCGGGAATATACGAGCAGTACTTC. Translation: CASSQRLAGIYEQYF. The chain joins TRBV4-3 to TRBJ2-7; 11 nucleotides agree with TRBD2. V was pared by 2 bases and J by 4 bases, with 4 bases of the junction left unmatched. The CDR3 consists of 15 residues. CDR1 is LGHNA, CDR2 YSLEER, per germline.